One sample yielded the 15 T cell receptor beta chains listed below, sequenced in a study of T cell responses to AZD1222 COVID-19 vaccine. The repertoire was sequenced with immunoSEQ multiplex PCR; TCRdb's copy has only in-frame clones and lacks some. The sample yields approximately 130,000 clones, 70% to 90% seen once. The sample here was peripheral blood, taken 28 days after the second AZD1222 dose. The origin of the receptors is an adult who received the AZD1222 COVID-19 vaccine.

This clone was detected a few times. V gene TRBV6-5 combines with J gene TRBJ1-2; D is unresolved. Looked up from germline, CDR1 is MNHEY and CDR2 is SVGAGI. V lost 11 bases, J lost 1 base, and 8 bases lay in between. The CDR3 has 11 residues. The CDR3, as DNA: TGTGCCGTACAGTTTAACTATGGCTACACCTTC. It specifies CAVQFNYGYTF.

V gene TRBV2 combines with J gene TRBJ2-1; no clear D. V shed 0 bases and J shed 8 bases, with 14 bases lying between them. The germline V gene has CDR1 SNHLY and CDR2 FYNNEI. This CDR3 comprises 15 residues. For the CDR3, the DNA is TGTGCCAGCAGTGAAGCTCGGACGGGCTGGGATGAGCAGTTCTTC. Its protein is CASSEARTGWDEQFF.

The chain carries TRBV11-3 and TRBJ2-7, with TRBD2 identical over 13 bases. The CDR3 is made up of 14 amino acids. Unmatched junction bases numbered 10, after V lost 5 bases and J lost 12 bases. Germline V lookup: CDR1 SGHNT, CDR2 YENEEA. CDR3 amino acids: CASSPTSGRGGPYF. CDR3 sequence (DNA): TGTGCCAGCAGCCCTACTAGCGGGAGGGGAGGTCCGTACTTC.

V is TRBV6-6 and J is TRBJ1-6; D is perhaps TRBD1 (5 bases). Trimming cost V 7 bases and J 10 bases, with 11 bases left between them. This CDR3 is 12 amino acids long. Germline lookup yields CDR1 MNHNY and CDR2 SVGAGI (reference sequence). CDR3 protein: CASKQGESPLHF. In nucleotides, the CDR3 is TGTGCCAGCAAGCAGGGAGAATCACCCCTCCACTTT.

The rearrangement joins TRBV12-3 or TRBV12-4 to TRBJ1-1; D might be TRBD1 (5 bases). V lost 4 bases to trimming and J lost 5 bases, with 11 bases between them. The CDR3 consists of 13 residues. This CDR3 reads CASSWGWGTEAFF. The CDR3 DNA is TGTGCCAGCAGTTGGGGGTGGGGGACTGAAGCTTTCTTT.

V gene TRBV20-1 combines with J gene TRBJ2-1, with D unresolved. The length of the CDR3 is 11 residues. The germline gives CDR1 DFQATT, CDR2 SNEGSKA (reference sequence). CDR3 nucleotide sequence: TGCAGCGCTCGAGCGAAGAATGAGCAGTTCTTC. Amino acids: CSARAKNEQFF.

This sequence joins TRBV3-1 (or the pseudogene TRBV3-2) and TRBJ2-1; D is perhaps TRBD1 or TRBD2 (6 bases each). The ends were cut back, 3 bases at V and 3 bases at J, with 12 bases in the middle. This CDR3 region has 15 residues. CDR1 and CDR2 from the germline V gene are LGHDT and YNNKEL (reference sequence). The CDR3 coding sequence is TGTGCCAGCAGCCAGTCGGGGGCGTACTACAATGAGCAGTTCTTC. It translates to CASSQSGAYYNEQFF.

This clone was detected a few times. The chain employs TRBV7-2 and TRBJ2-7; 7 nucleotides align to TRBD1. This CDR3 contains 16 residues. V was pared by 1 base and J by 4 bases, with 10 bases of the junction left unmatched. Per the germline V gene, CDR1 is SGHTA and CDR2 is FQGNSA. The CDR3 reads CASSLGGDSFPYEQYF. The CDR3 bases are TGTGCCAGCAGCTTAGGTGGGGACAGTTTCCCGTACGAGCAGTACTTC.

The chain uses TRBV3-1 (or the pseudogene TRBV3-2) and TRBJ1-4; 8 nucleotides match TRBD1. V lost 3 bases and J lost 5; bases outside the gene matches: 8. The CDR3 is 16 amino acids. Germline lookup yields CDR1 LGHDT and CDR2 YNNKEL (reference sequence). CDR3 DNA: TGTGCCAGCAGCCATCCCGGGACAGGTGAAAATGAAAAACTGTTTTTT. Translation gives CASSHPGTGENEKLFF.

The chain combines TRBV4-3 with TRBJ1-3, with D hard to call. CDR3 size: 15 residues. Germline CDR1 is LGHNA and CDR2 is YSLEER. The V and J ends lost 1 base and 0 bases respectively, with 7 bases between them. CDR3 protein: CASSQGYSSGNTIYF. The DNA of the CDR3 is TGCGCCAGCAGCCAAGGCTACAGCTCTGGAAACACCATATATTTT.

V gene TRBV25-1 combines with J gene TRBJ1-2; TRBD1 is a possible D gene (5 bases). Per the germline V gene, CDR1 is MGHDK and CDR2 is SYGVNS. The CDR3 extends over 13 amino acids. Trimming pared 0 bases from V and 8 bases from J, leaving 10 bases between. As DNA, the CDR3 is TGTGCCAGCAGTGAATACTTTGGGGGGGGCTACACCTTC. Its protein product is CASSEYFGGGYTF.

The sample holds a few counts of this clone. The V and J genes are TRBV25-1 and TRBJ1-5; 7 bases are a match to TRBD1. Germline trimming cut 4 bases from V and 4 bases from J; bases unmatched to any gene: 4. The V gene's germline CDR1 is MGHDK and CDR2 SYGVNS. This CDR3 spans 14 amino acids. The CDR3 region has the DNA TGTGCCAGCAGTGGCGGGACAGTAAATCAGCCCCAGCATTTT. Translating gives CASSGGTVNQPQHF.

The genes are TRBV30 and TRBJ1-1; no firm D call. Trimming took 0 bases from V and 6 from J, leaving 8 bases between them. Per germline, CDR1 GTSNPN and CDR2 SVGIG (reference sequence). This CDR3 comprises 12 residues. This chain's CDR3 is CAWSVQGSEAFF. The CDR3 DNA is TGTGCCTGGAGTGTACAAGGGTCTGAAGCTTTCTTT.

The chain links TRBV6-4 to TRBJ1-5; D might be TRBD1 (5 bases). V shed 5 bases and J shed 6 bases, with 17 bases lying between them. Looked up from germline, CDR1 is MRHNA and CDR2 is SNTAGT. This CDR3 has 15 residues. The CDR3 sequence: CASSRTPGGGQPQHF. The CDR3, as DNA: TGTGCCAGCAGTCGGACACCCGGAGGTGGTCAGCCCCAGCATTTT.

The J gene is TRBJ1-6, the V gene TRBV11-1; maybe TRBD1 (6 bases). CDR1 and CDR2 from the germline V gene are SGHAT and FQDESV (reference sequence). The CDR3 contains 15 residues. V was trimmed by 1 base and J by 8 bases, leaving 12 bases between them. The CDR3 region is CASSLGQGKDSPLHF. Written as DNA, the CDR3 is TGTGCCAGCAGCTTAGGGCAGGGGAAGGATTCACCCCTCCACTTT.